The 18 T cell receptor beta chains in this list originate from one sample, sequenced in a study of blood T cell repertoires in COVID-19. This table comes from immunoSEQ multiplex PCR, and its TCRdb copy is limited to in-frame clones, with some not included. Of 350,000 to 400,000 clones in the sample, approximately 90% were seen once. Sequenced material: PBMCs or T cells enriched from blood (not recorded which). These receptors were obtained from a woman younger than 35 who had recovered from COVID-19.

The rearrangement links TRBV2 to TRBJ1-2; TRBD1 might be the D (5 bases). The germline V and J ends were trimmed by 6 bases and 6 bases, with 14 bases remaining between them. The germline V gene encodes CDR1 SNHLY and CDR2 FYNNEI. The CDR3 contains 13 residues. This CDR3 is CASRDQGANGYTF. CDR3 DNA: TGTGCCAGCAGAGACCAGGGTGCGAATGGCTACACCTTC.

This chain joins TRBV15 and TRBJ2-5; 10 positions agree with TRBD1. Germline lookup yields CDR1 LNHNV and CDR2 YYDKDF (reference sequence). The trim removed 3 bases at V and 4 bases at J, leaving 5 bases unmatched. The CDR3 length is 15 residues. CDR3 in amino acids: CATSRGTGVLETQYF. CDR3 DNA: TGTGCCACCAGCAGGGGGACAGGGGTTTTAGAGACCCAGTACTTC.

CDR3 sequence reads: CASSLEGPHTEAFF. The CDR3 DNA is TGTGCCAGCAGTTTGGAGGGGCCCCACACTGAAGCTTTCTTT. The chain couples TRBV27 to TRBJ1-1; D is perhaps TRBD1 (5 bases). With 3 bases removed from V and 3 bases from J, the gap between germline ends came to 11 bases. Germline CDR1 is MNHEY and CDR2 is SMNVEV (reference sequence). The length of the CDR3 is 14 residues.

The chain links TRBV7-9 to TRBJ1-1; D ambiguous. This CDR3 region has 12 residues. Germline values: CDR1 SEHNR, CDR2 FQNEAQ (reference sequence). With 10 bases removed from V and 0 bases from J, the gap between germline ends came to 9 bases. The CDR3 reads CATGGMNTEAFF. The CDR3 nucleotides are TGTGCCACTGGAGGTATGAACACTGAAGCTTTCTTT.

The chain carries TRBV6-5 and TRBJ1-1; 11 nucleotides align to TRBD1. CDR1 and CDR2 from the germline V gene are MNHEY and SVGAGI. The CDR3 covers 14 residues. V gave up 5 bases and J gave up 4 bases; unmatched junction bases: 3. CDR3 in DNA: TGTGCCAGCAGTATCGGGACAGGGGGCACTGAAGCTTTCTTT. Amino acids: CASSIGTGGTEAFF.

This sequence joins TRBV28 and TRBJ1-4; D remains unclear. The germline V and J ends were trimmed by 2 bases and 6 bases, with 13 bases remaining between them. Germline assignment: CDR1 MDHEN and CDR2 SYDVKM. The CDR3 loop spans 15 amino acids. In DNA form, the CDR3 reads TGTGCCAGCAGTTTACTTCCCGGGGAGGATGAAAAACTGTTTTTT. Protein product: CASSLLPGEDEKLFF.

The chain joins TRBV7-3 to TRBJ1-2; 7 bases line up with TRBD1. With 2 bases clipped from V and 2 bases from J, the junction kept 8 bases outside the gene matches. The V gene's germline CDR1 is SGHTA and CDR2 FQGTGA. The CDR3 totals 16 residues. The CDR3 spells CASSLYRGGVNYGYTF. The CDR3 region has the DNA TGTGCCAGCAGCTTATACAGGGGAGGCGTGAACTATGGCTACACCTTC.

The chain links TRBV11-2 to TRBJ1-2, with D possibly TRBD1 on 5 matching bases. The germline V gene encodes CDR1 SGHAT and CDR2 FQNNGV. CDR3 length: 12 residues. The V end lost 5 bases, the J end lost 8 bases, and 12 bases lay between the germline ends. CDR3 loop: CASSPSGGGYTF. CDR3 nucleotides: TGTGCCAGCAGCCCCTCCGGGGGGGGCTACACCTTC.

The DNA for the CDR3 is TGTGCCAGCAGTCACGACAGCCTAGGGAATCAGCCCCAGCATTTT. Translation: CASSHDSLGNQPQHF. This chain connects TRBV6-5 to TRBJ1-5; D may be TRBD1 (5 bases). CDR1 and CDR2 (germline): MNHEY, SVGAGI. The CDR3 sequence is 15 residues long. V lost 5 bases to trimming and J lost 4 bases, with 15 bases between them.

This clone was picked up one time. V usage is TRBV4-1 and J usage is TRBJ1-4, with TRBD1 identical over 7 bases. Germline values: CDR1 MGHRA, CDR2 YSYEKL. The CDR3 extends over 14 amino acids. The J segment lost 4 bases and the V segment lost 5 bases, leaving 4 bases of the junction unmatched. CDR3 coding DNA: TGCGCCAGCAGCATGACAGGGTTTAATGAAAAACTGTTTTTT. This translates into CASSMTGFNEKLFF.

This clone occurred a few times. The chain couples TRBV28 to TRBJ2-2, with 15 positions matching TRBD2. Germline CDR1 is MDHEN and CDR2 is SYDVKM. V dropped 11 bases and J dropped 5; count of bases not matched to a gene: 9. This CDR3 region has 16 residues. The CDR3 region has the DNA TGTGCCTCCTCGGGACTAGCGGGGGGAAGTACCGGGGAGCTGTTTTTT. Encoded protein: CASSGLAGGSTGELFF.

The V call is TRBV14, the J call TRBJ1-1, with 7 bases fitting TRBD1. V shed 3 bases and J 11 bases; nucleotides not matched to a gene: 3. The germline V gene encodes CDR1 SGHDN and CDR2 FVKESK. The CDR3 is 11 residues long. CDR3 amino acids: CASSQTGYAFF. The CDR3 DNA reads TGTGCCAGCAGCCAGACAGGGTACGCTTTCTTT.

Details on this clone: Other DNA sequences in this sample translate to the same CDR3. The chain is built from TRBV29-1 and TRBJ1-1, with D maybe TRBD1 (5 bases). The germline V gene encodes CDR1 SQVTM and CDR2 ANQGSEA. The CDR3 runs to 12 residues. The V gene lost 4 bases and the J gene lost 0 bases, with 6 bases spanning the gap. CDR3: CSVGQLNTEAFF. In nucleotides, the CDR3 is TGCAGCGTTGGACAGTTGAACACTGAAGCTTTCTTT.

DNA for the CDR3: TGCGCCAGCAGCCAAGATAGAAGTCCGGCCGGGGAGCTGTTTTTT. It encodes CASSQDRSPAGELFF. The V gene is TRBV4-3, the J gene TRBJ2-2; D is unresolved. The CDR3 runs to 15 residues. Trimming took 0 bases from V and 6 from J, leaving 11 bases between them. The germline V gene has CDR1 LGHNA and CDR2 YSLEER.

The genes are TRBV2 and TRBJ2-6, with TRBD1 matching 9 bases. J was trimmed by 0 bases and V by 6 bases; bases with no gene match: 6. Looked up from germline, CDR1 is SNHLY and CDR2 is FYNNEI. There are 17 residues in the CDR3. As DNA, the CDR3 is TGTGCCAGCAGGGCGGGACAGGGCTACTCTGGGGCCAACGTCCTGACTTTC. It codes for CASRAGQGYSGANVLTF.

This rearrangement joins TRBV5-5 to TRBJ1-2; D not resolved. Between the trimmed V and J ends, which lost 2 bases and 0 bases, there was a span of 8 bases. Germline assignment: CDR1 SGHKS and CDR2 YYEKEE (reference sequence). The CDR3 loop spans 14 amino acids. The DNA of the CDR3 is TGTGCCAGCAGCTTCCCGGGTTCTAACTATGGCTACACCTTC. It encodes CASSFPGSNYGYTF.

With respect to this clone: Other DNA sequences in the sample encode the same CDR3. The gene calls are TRBV19 and TRBJ1-5; D not resolved. From germline, CDR1 is LNHDA and CDR2 SQIVND (reference sequence). Deletions cut 3 bases from V and 7 bases from J, with 7 bases between. The CDR3 totals 12 residues. In DNA form, the CDR3 reads TGTGCCAGTAGTATTGCGGGACAGCCCCAGCATTTT. Protein product: CASSIAGQPQHF.

The chain is built from TRBV5-1 and TRBJ2-3; the match to TRBD2 covers 7 bases. Germline V lookup: CDR1 SGHRS, CDR2 YFSETQ. The CDR3 spans 13 residues. V trimming: 4 bases; J trimming: 1 base; junction bases outside the gene matches: 0. In DNA form, the CDR3 reads TGCGCCAGCAGCGGGAGGGGCACAGATACGCAGTATTTT. Translated, it gives CASSGRGTDTQYF. The variable domain in full, completed from reference TRBV5-1 and TRBJ2-3, reads KAGVTQTPRYLIKTRGQQVTLSCSPISGHRSVSWYQQTPGQGLQFLFEYFSETQRNKGNFPGRFSGRQFSNSRSEMNVSTLELGDSALYLCASSGRGTDTQYFGPGTRLTVL.